This T cell receptor beta chain was documented in a study of blood T cell repertoires in COVID-19. In the study overall: Samples came from the United States, Italy and Spain, spanning acute and convalescent COVID-19. T cells, B-cell-depleted T cells, or PBMCs supplied cDNA or gDNA.

Germline V lookup: CDR1 SGHRS, CDR2 YFSETQ. V dropped 4 bases and J dropped 6; count of bases not matched to a gene: 10. The CDR3 is 15 amino acids. Original data processing: Amplified reference gene primers provided the basis for estimating nucleated cell counts. Using immunoSEQ multiplex PCR, the repertoire was profiled, and TCRdb retains in-frame clones only, with some absent. For V, J and clone size, that table is used; D and trimming come from the DNA. The sample holds roughly 140,000 clones, around 83% seen once. The clonotype comes from a woman aged 45-65 years with acute or convalescent COVID-19. Sequenced: peripheral blood. The gene calls are TRBV5-1 and TRBJ1-3, with 7 bases that match TRBD1. The CDR3 sequence: CASSIATGLENTIYF. DNA for the CDR3: TGCGCCAGCAGCATCGCGACAGGGCTTGAAAACACCATATATTTT.